The 32 T cell receptor beta chains listed next were all sequenced from one sample in a study of blood T cell repertoires in COVID-19. TCRdb keeps only in-frame clones here, not all; method: immunoSEQ multiplex PCR. This sample has some 320,000 clones, with about 91% found just once. The sample comprised peripheral blood. The receptors derive from a woman aged 30 to 39 who had recovered from COVID-19.

The J gene is TRBJ2-2, the V gene TRBV27, with TRBD2 identical over 9 bases. The CDR3 runs 18 residues. V shed 2 bases and J 5 bases; nucleotides not matched to a gene: 12. CDR1 is MNHEY, CDR2 SMNVEV, per germline (reference sequence). This CDR3 is CASSLIISGGSGTGELFF. Here the CDR3 DNA reads TGTGCCAGCAGTTTAATTATTAGCGGGGGATCCGGGACCGGGGAGCTGTTTTTT.

The rearrangement joins TRBV7-3 to TRBJ2-1, with a weak D call TRBD2 (6 bases). Germline V gives CDR1 SGHTA, CDR2 FQGTGA. The CDR3 consists of 14 residues. With 5 bases removed from V and 1 base from J, the gap between germline ends came to 9 bases. CDR3 sequence (DNA): TGTGCCAGCAGCGTCGGGACTTCCTACAATGAGCAGTTCTTC. It yields the protein CASSVGTSYNEQFF.

The CDR3 DNA follows: TGTGCCAGCAGCTTGGTTACTGGGCAGGGGGTTGAAGCTTTCTTT. Translation: CASSLVTGQGVEAFF. The chain joins TRBV5-4 to TRBJ1-1; 7 bases map to TRBD1. The CDR3 contains 15 residues. Germline V lookup: CDR1 SGHNT, CDR2 YYREEE (reference sequence). V lost 0 bases to trimming and J lost 7 bases; unmatched junction nucleotides: 9.

This clone was recorded a few times. V gene TRBV3-1 (or the pseudogene TRBV3-2) combines with J gene TRBJ1-6, with TRBD1 matching over 7 bases. The length of the CDR3 is 15 residues. Germline V gene sequence: CDR1 LGHDT, CDR2 YNNKEL (reference sequence). V lost 5 bases and J lost 6; bases outside the gene matches: 7. The CDR3 DNA reads TGTGCCAGCAGCTACAGACAGGGACCTAATTCACCCCTCCACTTT. As protein: CASSYRQGPNSPLHF.

This clone was seen once. The chain combines TRBV9 with TRBJ1-2; 8 bases map to TRBD1. V trimming: 3 bases; J trimming: 0 bases; junction bases outside the gene matches: 10. This CDR3 is 17 amino acids long. Germline CDR1 reads SGDLS; CDR2 reads YYNGEE. This chain's CDR3 is CASSASRGLTPNYGYTF. The CDR3 nucleotides are TGTGCCAGCAGCGCCTCCAGGGGGCTCACCCCTAACTATGGCTACACCTTC. The full variable domain, completed using reference TRBV9 and TRBJ1-2, is DSGVTQTPKHLITATGQRVTLRCSPRSGDLSVYWYQQSLDQGLQFLIQYYNGEERAKGNILERFSAQQFPDLHSELNLSSLELGDSALYFCASSASRGLTPNYGYTFGSGTRLTVV.

This clone was counted between two and nine times. The V gene is TRBV28, the J gene TRBJ2-7, with no clear D. The germline gives CDR1 MDHEN, CDR2 SYDVKM. V lost 3 bases and J 5 bases, leaving 11 bases between the germline ends. The CDR3 has 13 residues. Written as DNA, the CDR3 is TGTGCCAGCAGTTTGAATCTCCGGGACGAGCAGTACTTC. The encoded protein is CASSLNLRDEQYF.

The chain employs TRBV4-2 and TRBJ2-3, with 8 positions matching TRBD2. V shed 0 bases and J 0 bases; nucleotides not matched to a gene: 2. Germline V gene data show CDR1 as LGHNA and CDR2 as YNFKEQ. CDR3 size: 16 residues. The CDR3 loop reads CASSQDPSGSTDTQYF. The CDR3 nucleotides are TGTGCCAGCAGCCAAGATCCTAGCGGGAGCACAGATACGCAGTATTTT.

The rearrangement links TRBV27 to TRBJ1-4; the D gene is possibly TRBD1 (5 bases). The CDR3 has 15 residues. Germline V lookup: CDR1 MNHEY, CDR2 SMNVEV (reference sequence). The V and J ends lost 3 bases and 5 bases respectively, with 13 bases between them. CDR3 loop: CASSFRGIDNEKLFF. CDR3 DNA sequence: TGTGCCAGCAGTTTCCGGGGGATCGACAATGAAAAACTGTTTTTT.

This clone was seen a handful of times. The chain carries TRBV5-1 and TRBJ2-1; 10 bases match TRBD1. CDR3 length: 16 amino acids. V shed 0 bases, J shed 3 bases, and the junction held 3 bases outside the gene matches. From germline, CDR1 is SGHRS and CDR2 YFSETQ. The CDR3 region is CASSLVGTGDYNEQFF. The DNA of the CDR3 is TGCGCCAGCAGCTTGGTTGGGACAGGGGACTACAATGAGCAGTTCTTC.

The chain links TRBV30 to TRBJ2-7; TRBD2 aligns across 10 bases. The V gene end was trimmed by 0 bases and the J gene end by 9 bases; junction bases not matched to a gene: 5. This CDR3 is built from 13 residues. CDR1 GTSNPN and CDR2 SVGIG come from the germline V gene (reference sequence). The CDR3 region is CAWSVAGGYWQYF. CDR3 DNA: TGTGCCTGGAGTGTAGCGGGGGGGTATTGGCAGTACTTC. The variable domain in full, completed from reference TRBV30 and TRBJ2-7, reads SQTIHQWPATLVQPVGSPLSLECTVEGTSNPNLYWYRQAAGRGLQLLFYSVGIGQISSEVPQNLSASRPQDRQFILSSKKLLLSDSGFYLCAWSVAGGYWQYFGPGTRLTVT.

This chain links TRBV19 with TRBJ1-2, with TRBD1 matching 10 bases. The CDR3 extends over 15 amino acids. The V segment lost 10 bases and the J segment 8 bases; nucleotides outside the gene matches: 16. CDR1 and CDR2 from the germline V gene are LNHDA and SQIVND (reference sequence). The CDR3: CATYSGTGVSLGYTF. In nucleotides, the CDR3 is TGTGCCACCTACTCTGGGACAGGGGTATCCCTAGGCTACACCTTC.

The V and J genes are TRBV5-1 and TRBJ2-3, with 11 bases lining up with TRBD1. Germline trimming cut 3 bases from V and 1 base from J; bases unmatched to any gene: 10. This CDR3 is 18 amino acids long. Per germline, CDR1 SGHRS and CDR2 YFSETQ. This CDR3 is CASSSRDRGLEGTDTQYF. The CDR3 bases are TGCGCCAGCAGCTCCCGGGACAGGGGGTTAGAGGGCACAGATACGCAGTATTTT.

V is TRBV28 and J is TRBJ2-3; 16 bases match TRBD2. The CDR3 runs to 18 residues. Germline trimming cut 3 bases from V and 3 bases from J; bases unmatched to any gene: 6. Germline CDR1 is MDHEN and CDR2 is SYDVKM. The CDR3 here is CASSFSGLAGGLTDTQYF. CDR3 sequence (DNA): TGTGCCAGCAGTTTTTCGGGACTAGCGGGGGGGCTTACAGATACGCAGTATTTT.

This clone was observed once. This chain links TRBV7-7 with TRBJ1-4; D is perhaps TRBD1 (5 bases). Trimming left V 7 bases short and J 8 bases short, with 14 bases between. The CDR3 consists of 13 residues. CDR1 and CDR2 from the germline V gene are SSHAT and FNYEAQ (reference sequence). This chain's CDR3 is CASTPLEGEKLFF. CDR3 bases: TGTGCCAGCACCCCGTTGGAGGGGGAAAAACTGTTTTTT.

The chain joins TRBV2 to TRBJ2-1; 7 bases fit TRBD1. CDR1 and CDR2 (germline): SNHLY, FYNNEI. Unmatched junction bases numbered 14, after V lost 4 bases and J lost 5 bases. This CDR3 is built from 17 residues. This chain's CDR3 is CASSAGPGTAIDNEQFF. For the CDR3, the DNA is TGTGCCAGCAGTGCGGGACCCGGGACAGCGATAGACAATGAGCAGTTCTTC.

The V call is TRBV6-1, the J call TRBJ1-6; no definite D call. The germline V and J ends were trimmed by 2 bases and 8 bases, with 7 bases remaining between them. CDR3 length: 13 amino acids. Germline CDR1 and CDR2: MNHNS and SASEGT. The CDR3 region has the DNA TGTGCCAGCAGTGAACTGGGAGATTCACCCCTCCACTTT. It translates to CASSELGDSPLHF.

This clone was seen only once. The CDR3 region has the DNA TGTGCCAGCAGCCAAACTCGGGGTGAAAAACTGTTTTTT. This codes for CASSQTRGEKLFF. This sequence joins TRBV4-2 and TRBJ1-4; unclear D gene. The CDR3 loop spans 13 amino acids. In germline, CDR1 is LGHNA, CDR2 YNFKEQ. The V end lost 2 bases, the J end lost 7 bases, and 8 bases lay between the germline ends.

The CDR3 nucleotides are TGTGCCAGCAGTTTGCGAGCCTACGAGCAGTACTTC. Its translation: CASSLRAYEQYF. The J gene is TRBJ2-7, the V gene TRBV28; D unclear. Trimming left V 3 bases short and J 2 bases short, with 5 bases between. The CDR3 has 12 amino acids. Germline V CDR1 and CDR2: MDHEN, SYDVKM.

This rearrangement joins TRBV10-3 to TRBJ2-7; 9 bases match TRBD1. V was clipped by 5 bases and J by 9 bases; unmatched bases: 5. The V gene's germline CDR1 is ENHRY and CDR2 SYGVKD. The CDR3 runs 12 residues. The CDR3 bases are TGTGCCATCAGTCGGACAGGGGAAGGGCAGTACTTC. Translated: CAISRTGEGQYF.

This clone is a singleton in its sample. The CDR3 is CASSLGYKNTGELFF. The CDR3 DNA reads TGTGCCAGCAGCTTGGGCTACAAGAACACCGGGGAGCTGTTTTTT. This rearrangement joins TRBV7-2 to TRBJ2-2, with D hard to call. V shed 3 bases and J shed 1 base, with 9 bases lying between them. The CDR3 is 15 amino acids. Germline CDR1 reads SGHTA; CDR2 reads FQGNSA.

V and J are TRBV3-1 (or the pseudogene TRBV3-2) and TRBJ2-1; D is possibly TRBD1 (7 bases). Germline loops: CDR1 LGHDT, CDR2 YNNKEL (reference sequence). The germline V and J ends were trimmed by 4 bases and 4 bases, with 17 bases remaining between them. This CDR3 has 16 residues. The CDR3 DNA reads as TGTGCCAGCAGCCCCCTCAGGGGGGACGAATACAATGAGCAGTTCTTC. It encodes CASSPLRGDEYNEQFF.

This sequence joins TRBV28 and TRBJ2-7; D perhaps matches TRBD1 (5 bases). The germline V and J ends were trimmed by 1 base and 3 bases, with 7 bases remaining between them. The CDR3 sequence is 13 residues long. Germline lookup yields CDR1 MDHEN and CDR2 SYDVKM. As DNA, the CDR3 is TGTGCCAGCAGTTTATCCGACAGCTACGAGCAGTACTTC. Translation gives CASSLSDSYEQYF.

As DNA, the CDR3 is TGTGCCAGCAGCTTGTCGCCACAGGGTCTGACTGAAGCTTTCTTT. Its translation is CASSLSPQGLTEAFF. The chain employs TRBV5-4 and TRBJ1-1, with D tentatively TRBD1 (6 bases). The germline V and J ends were trimmed by 1 base and 5 bases, with 15 bases remaining between them. This CDR3 has 15 residues. Germline values: CDR1 SGHNT, CDR2 YYREEE (reference sequence).

V is TRBV12-3 or TRBV12-4 and J is TRBJ2-5, with D unresolved. Deletions cut 5 bases from V and 1 base from J, with 8 bases between. This CDR3 is 13 amino acids long. The CDR3 DNA reads TGTGCCAGCAGTCCCCGGGTCCAAGAGACCCAGTACTTC. This translates into CASSPRVQETQYF.

The rearrangement links TRBV5-1 to TRBJ2-7, with D tentatively TRBD1 (5 bases). V lost 4 bases, J lost 0 bases, and 11 bases lay in between. In germline, CDR1 is SGHRS, CDR2 YFSETQ. The CDR3 loop spans 14 amino acids. CDR3 nucleotide sequence: TGCGCCAGCAGCGGCGACAGACCCTCCTACGAGCAGTACTTC. Amino acid sequence: CASSGDRPSYEQYF.

The genes are TRBV6-5 and TRBJ2-5; D possibly corresponds to TRBD1 (6 bases). Germline loops: CDR1 MNHEY, CDR2 SVGAGI. The CDR3 has 15 residues. V was cut by 5 bases and J by 5 bases, with 18 bases left in between. CDR3 sequence (DNA): TGTGCCAGCAGTCCACAACAGGGTAGGGTCGAGACCCAGTACTTC. Translating it yields CASSPQQGRVETQYF.

The V gene is TRBV5-1, the J gene TRBJ1-1, with D maybe TRBD1 (6 bases). The CDR3 runs to 15 residues. Germline loops: CDR1 SGHRS, CDR2 YFSETQ. Between the trimmed V and J ends, which lost 2 bases and 2 bases, there was a span of 13 bases. This CDR3 reads CASSFTGTVNTEAFF. The CDR3 coding sequence is TGCGCCAGCAGCTTTACAGGGACCGTAAACACTGAAGCTTTCTTT.

The chain joins TRBV7-2 to TRBJ2-1; 9 bases fit TRBD2. CDR3 length equals 16 residues. After removal of 5 bases from V and 2 bases from J, the junction contained 7 bases not matched to a gene. CDR1 is SGHTA, CDR2 FQGNSA, per germline. The CDR3 sequence: CASSLNSGGAYNEQFF. As DNA, the CDR3 is TGTGCCAGCAGCCTCAATAGCGGGGGTGCCTACAATGAGCAGTTCTTC.

The chain carries TRBV5-1 and TRBJ1-1, with a possible D match to TRBD1 (5 bases). Germline V CDR1 and CDR2: SGHRS, YFSETQ. V was cut by 4 bases and J by 3 bases, with 10 bases left in between. The length of the CDR3 is 13 residues. The CDR3 loop reads CASSIGQDTEAFF. The CDR3 bases are TGCGCCAGCAGCATCGGACAAGACACTGAAGCTTTCTTT.

This sequence joins TRBV20-1 and TRBJ1-2; D uncertain. The V end lost 0 bases, the J end lost 5 bases, and 4 bases lay between the germline ends. Germline loops: CDR1 DFQATT, CDR2 SNEGSKA (reference sequence). CDR3 length equals 11 residues. Here the CDR3 reads CSARDVYGYTF. The CDR3 coding sequence is TGCAGTGCTAGAGACGTATATGGCTACACCTTC.

This clone turned up a few times. The rearrangement links TRBV7-2 to TRBJ2-7, with D tentatively TRBD1 (5 bases). V was trimmed by 0 bases and J by 4 bases, leaving 10 bases between them. Germline-derived CDR1 and CDR2 are SGHTA and FQGNSA. This CDR3 comprises 14 residues. This CDR3 reads CASSLASGRYEQYF. Written as DNA, the CDR3 is TGTGCCAGCAGCTTAGCTTCAGGGCGGTACGAGCAGTACTTC. Looking up the rest from reference TRBV7-2 and TRBJ2-7 gives the full variable domain: GAGVSQSPSNKVTEKGKDVELRCDPISGHTALYWYRQSLGQGLEFLIYFQGNSAPDKSGLPSDRFSAERTGGSVSTLTIQRTQQEDSAVYLCASSLASGRYEQYFGPGTRLTVT.

This clone appeared once. The chain joins TRBV5-4 to TRBJ1-1; possibly TRBD1 for D (5 bases). Germline V gene sequence: CDR1 SGHNT, CDR2 YYREEE (reference sequence). The CDR3 has 17 amino acids. V lost 1 base and J lost 1, with 17 bases in between. CDR3 residues: CASSLTGAPTPNTEAFF. The CDR3 coding sequence is TGTGCCAGCAGCTTGACTGGGGCCCCAACTCCGAACACTGAAGCTTTCTTT. Together with reference TRBV5-4 and TRBJ1-1, the CDR3 gives the full variable domain: ETGVTQSPTHLIKTRGQQVTLRCSSQSGHNTVSWYQQALGQGPQFIFQYYREEENGRGNFPPRFSGLQFPNYSSELNVNALELDDSALYLCASSLTGAPTPNTEAFFGQGTRLTVV.